This TCR beta chain came from a study of cytomegalovirus exposure and HLA in healthy donors. Sequencing used immunoSEQ multiplex PCR; TCRdb keeps in-frame clones, though not all of them. The sample includes 150,000 to 250,000 clones, around 83% seen only once; the top ten take roughly 13%. The specimen sequenced was PBMCs. The source of this sequence is a woman aged 25 to 39 in good health and CMV-seropositive.

CDR3 sequence: CASSSAPGGEKLFF. The CDR3 DNA reads as TGTGCCAGCAGCTCAGCCCCGGGGGGAGAAAAACTGTTTTTT. The chain links TRBV7-9 to TRBJ1-4; weak D call: TRBD1 (5 bases). Germline CDR1 reads SEHNR; CDR2 reads FQNEAQ (reference sequence). The CDR3 contains 14 residues. V lost 4 bases and J 8 bases, leaving 14 bases between the germline ends.